The entry below describes one TCR beta chain. The entry originates in a study of blood T cell repertoires in COVID-19. This table comes from immunoSEQ multiplex PCR, and its TCRdb copy is limited to in-frame clones, with some not included. This table holds approximately 130,000 clones, around 85% found once. Per germline, CDR1 SGHDT and CDR2 YYEEEE. This CDR3 region has 14 residues. The V and J ends lost 6 bases and 2 bases respectively, with 14 bases between them. The material sequenced was peripheral blood. The source is a human donor in a cohort sampled during active COVID-19. The chain uses TRBV5-6 and TRBJ1-2; tentative D call: TRBD1 (5 bases). This CDR3 reads CASTPGLNNYGYTF. The CDR3 region has the DNA TGTGCCAGCACACCGGGACTAAACAACTATGGCTACACCTTC.